The text below deals with one T cell receptor beta chain. Its antigen is not yet known. The record has no base qualities; no much larger clone is one base away. RNA was extracted with the RNeasy kit and about 0.5 to 1 ug was reverse transcribed using random hexamers. TCR beta CDR3 regions were amplified with the immunoSEQ multiplex PCR assay covering 54 Vbeta and 13 Jbeta segments. PCR amplification bias was corrected using a synthetic template baseline for primer optimization and computational correction. The study's own analysis went as follows. Reads were annotated to V, D and J genes per IMGT and analyzed with immunoSEQ Analyzer, keeping only productive sequences. To calculate clonality, Shannon entropy was normalized by log2 of the number of productive unique sequences and then subtracted from one. Public and private clones were assessed among the 100 most prevalent clones of each patient and control. Susac-specific clones were defined as absent from healthy and MS cohorts, over a thousand published viral clones and other ImmuneACCESS disease sequences. TCRdb reran the public reads through fastp at Q25 and MiXCR, keeping productive beta chains. Rows are unified per CDR3 protein, each entry keeping the most common DNA and genes. TCRdb, not the original authors, processed these V and J calls. This sample holds 120,000 to 150,000 distinct CDR3 sequences; approximately 93% were observed only once. Roughly 0.083% of the sample rests with the top ten.

This entry is derived from a study of CD8 T cells in Susac syndrome (dated by TCRdb to the late 2010s). Turning to the overall study: Whether CD8+ T cell activation and differentiation in Susac syndrome was antigen driven was tested using repertoire sequencing. General findings and caveats noted by the study authors: The TCR sequencing and HLA analysis was acknowledged to have included a relatively small number of individuals.

CDR3 length: 15 amino acids, cysteine to phenylalanine. The entry retains the CDR3 DNA only, 45 bases that are in frame from base 1. CDR1 and CDR2 (SGHAT, FQNNGV) derive from the germline V gene. A distance of 12 bases separates the germline ends of V and J, which lose 0 bases and 6 bases respectively. Peripheral blood CD8+ and CD4+ T cells from healthy donors, Susac syndrome patients and multiple sclerosis patients were profiled by high-throughput TCR beta sequencing. The healthy donors served as controls matched for age and sex. CD8+ TEMRA cells were enriched by FACS, while bulk CD8+ and CD4+ T cells were purified by magnetic negative isolation. Blood was drawn into EDTA tubes, processed within 24 hours, and PBMCs were isolated by density gradient centrifugation. PBMCs intended for TCR sequencing were cryopreserved in liquid nitrogen and were subsequently thawed in a 37 degrees C water bath. Purity of sorted or isolated CD4+, CD8+ and CD8+ TEMRA cells was at least 90%.

This chain joins TRBV11-2 to TRBJ1-5, with the identity of the D gene unclear. Material for sequencing was CD4+ T cells from PBMCs. This sequence originates from a human donor in good health. CDR3 loop: CASSLDYREGQPQHF. The DNA reads TGTGCCAGCAGCTTAGATTACCGGGAGGGTCAGCCCCAGCATTTT.